The rows below give T cell receptor beta chains drawn from one sample of a study of T cell repertoires in cytomegalovirus infection. One entry per CDR3 protein, called by TCRdb with MiXCR from the reads. The data contain 170,000 or so distinct CDR3 sequences, around an eighth of them singletons. What was sequenced was PBMCs. Receptor source: a human donor in good health (CMV status not recorded). Some clones in this sample may be carry-over from other donors' samples. Both conserved end residues are part of each CDR3. A D gene is named only where the DNA matches it firmly. Where a row states a size, it is once, few, many or the class of an expanded clone; other rows omit it.

V	size	D	J	CDR3	DNA
TRBV7-2	many	NA	TRBJ2-3	CASSLGDASDTQYF	TGTGCCAGCAGCTTAGGGGACGCCTCAGATACGCAGTATTTT
TRBV18	few	NA	TRBJ2-3	CASSPESTDTQYF	TGTGCCAGCTCACCGGAAAGCACAGATACGCAGTATTTT
TRBV6-1	NA	NA	TRBJ2-7	CASSDRTAYYEQYF	TGTGCCAGCAGTGATCGGACAGCTTACTACGAGCAGTACTTC
TRBV7-8	many	TRBD1	TRBJ1-5	CASSLGQVNQPQHF	TGTGCCAGCAGCCTAGGACAGGTCAATCAGCCCCAGCATTTT
TRBV25-1	NA	NA	TRBJ1-6	CASSELGSLGNNSPLHF	TGTGCCAGCAGTGAGCTCGGATCCCTAGGGAATAATTCACCCCTCCACTTT
TRBV6-2/TRBV6-3	NA	NA	TRBJ1-1	CASSQTGTRTEAFF	TGTGCCAGCAGCCAAACGGGGACTAGGACTGAAGCTTTCTTT
TRBV29-1	NA	TRBD1	TRBJ2-2	CSVYRGNTGELFF	TGCAGCGTTTACAGGGGCAACACCGGGGAGCTGTTTTTT
TRBV7-2	many	TRBD2	TRBJ2-1	CASSYRRGDEQFF	TGTGCCAGCAGCTACAGACGGGGGGATGAGCAGTTCTTC
TRBV28	few	TRBD1	TRBJ2-5	CASGRGTAQETQYF	TGTGCCAGCGGTCGAGGGACAGCACAAGAGACCCAGTACTTC
TRBV14	NA	NA	TRBJ2-2	CASSQIQGSTGELFF	TGTGCCAGCAGCCAAATTCAGGGAAGCACCGGGGAGCTGTTTTTT
TRBV18	few	NA	TRBJ2-5	CASSPDSRGQETQYF	TGTGCCAGCTCTCCGGACTCCAGAGGGCAAGAGACCCAGTACTTC
TRBV12-3/TRBV12-4	many	NA	TRBJ1-2	CASSPTGAGRVRGYTF	TGTGCCAGCAGTCCCACCGGGGCAGGGAGGGTTCGCGGCTACACCTTC
TRBV7-9	NA	TRBD1	TRBJ2-6	CASSSDRGPRRFGANVLTF	TGTGCCAGCAGCTCGGACAGGGGGCCTCGCCGATTTGGGGCCAACGTCCTGACTTTC
TRBV4-1	NA	NA	TRBJ1-2	CASSQDSGRSYTF	TGCGCCAGCAGCCAAGATTCGGGAAGGTCGTACACCTTC
TRBV4-3	many	TRBD2	TRBJ2-1	CASSQDGAGGPYNEQFF	TGCGCCAGCAGCCAAGATGGAGCGGGAGGGCCTTACAATGAGCAGTTCTTC
TRBV29-1	few	NA	TRBJ2-1	CSVEDQRGLPGNEQFF	TGCAGCGTTGAAGATCAGAGGGGACTCCCTGGAAATGAGCAGTTCTTC
TRBV7-3	NA	NA	TRBJ2-4	CASRFLQGVAKNIQYF	TGTGCCAGCAGATTCCTCCAGGGTGTAGCCAAAAACATTCAGTACTTC
TRBV28	many	NA	TRBJ1-1	CASSPGSPNTEAFF	TGTGCCAGCAGCCCAGGGTCGCCGAACACTGAAGCTTTCTTT
TRBV5-1	few	TRBD1	TRBJ1-3	CASSLGPGTGGFGNTIYF	TGCGCCAGCAGCTTAGGACCCGGGACAGGGGGCTTTGGAAACACCATATATTTT
TRBV2	few	TRBD2	TRBJ2-6	CASSEARGVAGANVLTF	TGTGCCAGCAGTGAAGCGCGGGGGGTCGCTGGGGCCAACGTCCTGACTTTC
TRBV29-1	few	NA	TRBJ2-2	CSGRAGNTGELFF	TGCAGCGGTCGGGCTGGAAACACCGGGGAGCTGTTTTTT
TRBV5-6	NA	TRBD2	TRBJ2-3	CASRSRPSGARGGDTQYF	TGTGCCAGCAGATCCCGTCCCTCGGGGGCCCGGGGGGGAGATACGCAGTATTTT
TRBV20-1	NA	NA	TRBJ2-7	CSGNPDYEQYF	TGCAGTGGGAACCCGGACTACGAGCAGTACTTC
TRBV2	NA	NA	TRBJ2-4	CASSERASGIQYF	TGTGCCAGCAGTGAACGGGCCTCGGGCATTCAGTACTTC